Listed here are 25 T cell receptor beta chains from one sample, sequenced in a study of blood T cell repertoires in COVID-19. Sequencing was performed with immunoSEQ multiplex PCR; in TCRdb, only in-frame clones are kept and a portion is missing. The profile shows more than 300,000 clones, 89% of them singletons. The sample was PBMCs or T cells enriched from blood (not recorded which). These receptors came from a woman aged 25 to 39 who had recovered from COVID-19.

The chain has TRBV18 and TRBJ2-2; D ambiguous. There are 16 residues in the CDR3. Trimming shortened V by 1 base and J by 3 bases, and 12 bases separated the two germline ends. CDR1 and CDR2 (germline): KGHSH, LQKENI. The CDR3 loop reads CASSPLVGVDTGELFF. CDR3 DNA sequence: TGTGCCAGCTCACCACTTGTGGGCGTTGACACCGGGGAGCTGTTTTTT.

The V and J genes are TRBV4-1 and TRBJ1-4, with D possibly matching TRBD1 (5 bases). This CDR3 region has 16 residues. Trimming took off 0 bases at V and 0 bases at J, with 8 bases between the two ends. Germline CDR1 MGHRA, CDR2 YSYEKL. This chain's CDR3 is CASSQDRTPTNEKLFF. The CDR3 coding sequence is TGCGCCAGCAGCCAAGACCGGACACCAACTAATGAAAAACTGTTTTTT.

The chain links TRBV7-6 to TRBJ2-7; 7 bases are a match to TRBD1. This CDR3 is built from 14 residues. Per the germline V gene, CDR1 is SGHVS and CDR2 is FNYEAQ. J lost 2 bases, V lost 1 base, and 2 bases had no gene match. The CDR3 loop is CASSLETGTYEQYF. DNA for the CDR3: TGTGCCAGCAGCTTAGAGACAGGGACCTACGAGCAGTACTTC.

CDR3 sequence (DNA): TGTGCCAGCTCACCGTCGTCAGGGATCAATCAGCCCCAGCATTTT. Its translation is CASSPSSGINQPQHF. This chain uses TRBV18 with TRBJ1-5; D possibly corresponds to TRBD1 (5 bases). The germline V gene encodes CDR1 KGHSH and CDR2 LQKENI. This CDR3 has 15 residues. V gave up 3 bases and J gave up 3 bases, with 12 bases separating them.

The chain employs TRBV27 and TRBJ2-3; D ambiguous. The CDR3 length is 13 residues. V was clipped by 5 bases and J by 6 bases, with 12 bases between them. Germline-derived CDR1 and CDR2 are MNHEY and SMNVEV (reference sequence). This CDR3 reads CASSAYRVDTQYF. In DNA, the CDR3 is TGTGCCAGCAGTGCATATAGAGTGGATACGCAGTATTTT.

J is TRBJ1-1 and V is TRBV6-5; D perhaps matches TRBD1 (6 bases). Germline assignment: CDR1 MNHEY and CDR2 SVGAGI. The CDR3 totals 13 residues. Trimming pared 8 bases from V and 5 bases from J, leaving 15 bases between. CDR3 amino acids: CASYRVRDTEAFF. Written as DNA, the CDR3 is TGTGCCAGCTACAGGGTACGGGATACTGAAGCTTTCTTT.

Turning to this clone: Other DNA sequences in this sample translate to the same CDR3. The gene calls are TRBV7-2 and TRBJ1-6, with 9 positions matching TRBD1. CDR1 is SGHTA and CDR2 is FQGNSA in the germline V gene. Losses at the gene ends were 5 bases for V and 5 bases for J; bases not matched to a gene: 4. There are 15 residues in the CDR3. CDR3 sequence: CASSPRTGDNSPLHF. For the CDR3, the DNA is TGTGCCAGCAGCCCCCGGACAGGGGATAATTCACCCCTCCACTTT. Together with reference TRBV7-2 and TRBJ1-6, the CDR3 gives the full variable domain: GAGVSQSPSNKVTEKGKDVELRCDPISGHTALYWYRQSLGQGLEFLIYFQGNSAPDKSGLPSDRFSAERTGGSVSTLTIQRTQQEDSAVYLCASSPRTGDNSPLHFGNGTRLTVT.

V is TRBV6-5 and J is TRBJ1-2, with D unclear. CDR1 is MNHEY and CDR2 is SVGAGI in the germline V gene. Trimming took 5 bases from V and 6 from J, leaving 16 bases between them. The CDR3 runs to 14 residues. The CDR3 nucleotides read TGTGCCAGCAGTCGGGAACCCTCAACCCATGGCTACACCTTC. Amino acid sequence: CASSREPSTHGYTF.

The J gene is TRBJ2-3, the V gene TRBV19; possibly TRBD2 for D (6 bases). Trimming cost V 3 bases and J 0 bases, with 7 bases left between them. Germline CDR1 reads LNHDA; CDR2 reads SQIVND (reference sequence). The length of the CDR3 is 14 residues. The CDR3 loop is CASSMEGSTDTQYF. CDR3 coding DNA: TGTGCCAGTAGTATGGAGGGGAGCACAGATACGCAGTATTTT.

The CDR3 sequence: CATSDPGTGVDTQYF. In nucleotides, the CDR3 is TGTGCCACCAGTGACCCGGGGACAGGGGTAGATACGCAGTATTTT. The V and J genes are TRBV24-1 and TRBJ2-3; 10 nucleotides agree with TRBD1. Trimming took 4 bases from V and 5 from J; bases not matched to a gene: 5. CDR3 length: 15 amino acids. Germline-derived CDR1 and CDR2 are KGHDR and SFDVKD.

V and J are TRBV4-3 and TRBJ1-4; D unclear. The V gene's germline CDR1 is LGHNA and CDR2 YSLEER. V was shortened by 5 bases and J by 0 bases, with 10 bases between the two germline ends. The CDR3 runs to 15 residues. CDR3 in DNA: TGCGCCAGCAGCGCCCTACTTGCAACTAATGAAAAACTGTTTTTT. Translation: CASSALLATNEKLFF.

This sequence joins TRBV5-1 and TRBJ2-5; 9 nucleotides align to TRBD2. Germline V gene data show CDR1 as SGHRS and CDR2 as YFSETQ. The CDR3 runs to 16 residues. With 0 bases clipped from V and 5 bases from J, the junction kept 8 bases outside the gene matches. CDR3 nucleotide sequence: TGCGCCAGCAGCTTGGTCGGGCGGCTAGCGGGGGAGACCCAGTACTTC. Protein product: CASSLVGRLAGETQYF.

This clone was found once. V usage is TRBV27 and J usage is TRBJ2-3; TRBD2 is a possible D gene (5 bases). Trimming pared 3 bases from V and 4 bases from J, leaving 14 bases between. CDR1 MNHEY and CDR2 SMNVEV come from the germline V gene (reference sequence). CDR3 length: 15 amino acids. The CDR3 sequence is CASSFSSSRADTQYF. In DNA form, the CDR3 reads TGTGCCAGCAGTTTCTCTAGCTCCCGGGCAGATACGCAGTATTTT.

The CDR3 coding sequence is TGTGCCATCAGTGCAGGGCCCAGCACAGATACGCAGTATTTT. Amino acids: CAISAGPSTDTQYF. This chain connects TRBV10-3 to TRBJ2-3; tentative D call: TRBD1 (5 bases). The length of the CDR3 is 14 residues. Trimming shortened V by 4 bases and J by 0 bases, and 8 bases separated the two germline ends. Germline V gives CDR1 ENHRY, CDR2 SYGVKD.

The chain joins TRBV7-2 to TRBJ2-1, with 7 bases fitting TRBD2. Germline CDR1 and CDR2: SGHTA and FQGNSA. V gave up 1 base and J gave up 4 bases; unmatched junction bases: 16. CDR3 size: 19 residues. The CDR3: CASSLVYVGREYTYNEQFF. In DNA form, the CDR3 reads TGTGCCAGCAGCTTAGTTTACGTGGGGCGGGAGTATACTTACAATGAGCAGTTCTTC.

CDR3: CASSLLTSLETQYF. CDR3 coding DNA: TGCGCCAGCAGCCTCCTGACTAGCCTTGAGACCCAGTACTTC. This chain uses TRBV4-1 with TRBJ2-5; TRBD2 matches 7 bases. This CDR3 has 14 amino acids. Germline V gene lookup returns CDR1 MGHRA and CDR2 YSYEKL. V shed 4 bases, J shed 5 bases, and the junction held 7 bases outside the gene matches.

The genes are TRBV19 and TRBJ2-5; 9 bases map to TRBD2. The CDR3 is made up of 16 amino acids. V shed 6 bases and J 4 bases; nucleotides not matched to a gene: 12. The germline CDR1 and CDR2 sequences are LNHDA and SQIVND (reference sequence). The CDR3 sequence: CASRTTSGQRGETQYF. The CDR3 DNA reads as TGTGCCAGTAGGACCACTAGCGGGCAGCGGGGAGAGACCCAGTACTTC. The entire variable domain, with the rest obtained from reference TRBV19 and TRBJ2-5, is as follows: DGGITQSPKYLFRKEGQNVTLSCEQNLNHDAMYWYRQDPGQGLRLIYYSQIVNDFQKGDIAEGYSVSREKKESFPLTVTSAQKNPTAFYLCASRTTSGQRGETQYFGPGTRLLVL.

The rearrangement uses TRBV5-6 and TRBJ2-1; a possible D gene is TRBD1 (7 bases). Germline CDR1 reads SGHDT; CDR2 reads YYEEEE. V lost 4 bases to trimming and J lost 9 bases, with 17 bases between them. The CDR3 length is 14 residues. As DNA, the CDR3 is TGTGCCAGCAGCCCCAGGGGGGTTAATTCTGAGCAGTTCTTC. Amino acid sequence: CASSPRGVNSEQFF.

This chain connects TRBV7-3 to TRBJ2-2, with TRBD2 matching 7 bases. Germline V gene lookup returns CDR1 SGHTA and CDR2 FQGTGA. The J segment lost 0 bases and the V segment lost 5 bases, leaving 6 bases of the junction unmatched. There are 16 residues in the CDR3. CDR3 loop: CASSRRLATNTGELFF. DNA of the CDR3: TGTGCCAGCAGCCGGAGACTAGCCACGAACACCGGGGAGCTGTTTTTT. The whole variable domain, remainder taken from reference TRBV7-3 and TRBJ2-2, is GAGVSQTPSNKVTEKGKYVELRCDPISGHTALYWYRQSLGQGPEFLIYFQGTGAADDSGLPNDRFFAVRPEGSVSTLKIQRTERGDSAVYLCASSRRLATNTGELFFGEGSRLTVL.

The V call is TRBV28, the J call TRBJ2-7; 8 positions match TRBD2. This CDR3 spans 15 amino acids. Trimming removed 5 bases from V and 7 bases from J; junction bases left unmatched: 13. From germline, CDR1 is MDHEN and CDR2 SYDVKM. This CDR3 is CASSLMTSANGEQYF. The DNA of the CDR3 is TGTGCCAGCAGTCTGATGACTAGCGCGAATGGGGAGCAGTACTTC.

The rearrangement uses TRBV2 and TRBJ1-1; D remains unclear. Trimming left V 8 bases short and J 6 bases short, with 13 bases between. This CDR3 has 12 residues. Per germline, CDR1 SNHLY and CDR2 FYNNEI. In DNA, the CDR3 is TGTGCCAGCCAACCTGGAGGGTCTGAAGCTTTCTTT. This codes for CASQPGGSEAFF.

This clone was counted a single time. The rearrangement joins TRBV5-1 to TRBJ2-1; 7 bases are shared with TRBD1. CDR3 length: 15 residues. Per germline, CDR1 SGHRS and CDR2 YFSETQ. V dropped 7 bases and J dropped 4; count of bases not matched to a gene: 11. The CDR3 bases are TGCGCCAGCGCTACAGGGGCTAGGTTTTACAATGAGCAGTTCTTC. It codes for CASATGARFYNEQFF.

The rearrangement links TRBV27 to TRBJ2-3, with no clear D. The CDR3 is made up of 14 amino acids. Germline CDR1 is MNHEY and CDR2 is SMNVEV (reference sequence). The ends were cut back, 2 bases at V and 4 bases at J, with 10 bases in the middle. The CDR3 loop is CASSLSGVPDTQYF. CDR3 in DNA: TGTGCCAGCAGTTTAAGTGGAGTTCCAGATACGCAGTATTTT.

The rearrangement joins TRBV5-1 to TRBJ1-1, with unresolved D. V was trimmed by 0 bases and J by 4 bases, leaving 7 bases between them. The germline CDR1 and CDR2 sequences are SGHRS and YFSETQ. This CDR3 contains 13 residues. CDR3 nucleotides: TGCGCCAGCAGCTTGGACAGCAGCACTGAAGCTTTCTTT. Translating it yields CASSLDSSTEAFF.

The V gene is TRBV9, the J gene TRBJ2-7; 8 bases are shared with TRBD2. This CDR3 comprises 15 residues. Germline values: CDR1 SGDLS, CDR2 YYNGEE. The V gene end was trimmed by 4 bases and the J gene end by 1 base; junction bases not matched to a gene: 7. The CDR3 region has the DNA TGTGCCAGCAGCCCAGGACTAGCACATTCCTACGAGCAGTACTTC. Amino acid sequence: CASSPGLAHSYEQYF.